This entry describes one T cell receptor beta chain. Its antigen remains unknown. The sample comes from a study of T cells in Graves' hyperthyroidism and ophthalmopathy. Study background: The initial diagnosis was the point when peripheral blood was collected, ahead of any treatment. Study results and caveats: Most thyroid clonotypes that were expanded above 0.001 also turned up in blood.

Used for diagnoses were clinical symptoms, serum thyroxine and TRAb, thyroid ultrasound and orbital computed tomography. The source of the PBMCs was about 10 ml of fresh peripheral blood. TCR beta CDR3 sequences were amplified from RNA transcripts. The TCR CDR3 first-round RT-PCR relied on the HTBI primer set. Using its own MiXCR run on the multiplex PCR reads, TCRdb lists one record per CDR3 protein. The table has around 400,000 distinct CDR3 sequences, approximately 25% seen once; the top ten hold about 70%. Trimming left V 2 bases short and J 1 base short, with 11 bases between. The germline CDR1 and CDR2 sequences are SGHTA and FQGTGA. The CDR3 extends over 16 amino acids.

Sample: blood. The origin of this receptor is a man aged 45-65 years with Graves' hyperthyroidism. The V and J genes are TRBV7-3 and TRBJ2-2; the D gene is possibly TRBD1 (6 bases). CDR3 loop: CASSLYGGQNTGELFF. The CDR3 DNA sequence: TGTGCCAGCAGCTTATATGGGGGACAGAACACCGGGGAGCTGTTTTTT.